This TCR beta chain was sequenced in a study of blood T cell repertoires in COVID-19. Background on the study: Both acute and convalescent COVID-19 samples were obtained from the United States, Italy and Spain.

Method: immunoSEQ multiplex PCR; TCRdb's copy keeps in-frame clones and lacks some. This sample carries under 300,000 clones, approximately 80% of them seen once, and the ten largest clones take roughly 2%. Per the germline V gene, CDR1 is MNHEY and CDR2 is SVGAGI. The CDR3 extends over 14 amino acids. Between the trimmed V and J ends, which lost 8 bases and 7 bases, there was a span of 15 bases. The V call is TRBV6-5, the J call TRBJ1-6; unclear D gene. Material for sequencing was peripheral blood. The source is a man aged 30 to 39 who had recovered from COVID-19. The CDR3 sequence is CASRAPGGNSPLHF. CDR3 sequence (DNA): TGTGCCAGCCGAGCCCCGGGAGGCAATTCACCCCTCCACTTT.